This T cell receptor (beta chain) appears in the sequencing data of a study of shared clonotypes between healthy human individuals. CD4+ cells yielded CD45RA+ naive and CD45RA-negative memory subsets. Overall study results and limits: Sampling included only blood; tissue repertoires likely differ. The study found lower generation probabilities in non-shared clonotypes than in those shared by all four donors.

On this clone: Its cognate antigen is unknown.

CDR3 length: 15 residues. Germline V lookup: CDR1 MDHEN, CDR2 SYDVKM. V shed 3 bases and J 6 bases; nucleotides not matched to a gene: 10. Authors' analysis steps: For the immunoSEQ data, sequences were junction-only without quality scores, so filtering differed. Method: immunoSEQ multiplex PCR; TCRdb's copy keeps in-frame clones and lacks some. V, J and clone size were drawn from that table, and D and trimming were deduced from the DNA. This repertoire shows 850,000 to 1,200,000 clones, around 74% found once; its top ten account for about 1.5%. The sequence derives from a man younger than 30 in good health. The material sequenced was memory CD4+ T cells sorted from blood. Subset given: CD45RA-negative fraction. The chain couples TRBV28 to TRBJ2-5; 7 bases fit TRBD1. The CDR3: CASSFRTGDTKTQYF. CDR3 DNA sequence: TGTGCCAGCAGTTTTCGGACAGGCGATACGAAGACCCAGTACTTC.